The 7 T cell receptor beta chains given below trace back to one sample, sequenced in a study of regulatory T cells in long-lasting Graves disease (dated by TCRdb to about 2021). According to the study, the label for this sample's time point signals: newly diagnosed GD, antithyroid drugs for less than 3 months. RNA was extracted from PBMCs in TRIzol for both TCR sequencing and RNA sequencing. To prepare the library, multiplex PCR was applied. Data came from an Illumina HiSeq 4000. iRepertoire HTBI primers and Arm-PCR amplification of CDR3 regions were used to construct TCR beta libraries. Through fastp at Q25 and MiXCR, TCRdb rebuilt clones from the public reads, retaining in-frame beta chains. One record per CDR3 amino acid sequence lists the most common genes and DNA. The sample table records around 450,000 distinct CDR3 sequences; 15% of these occur just once. Over 15% of the sample comes from the top ten.

The data also belong to a second study, concerning T cells in Graves' hyperthyroidism and ophthalmopathy.

The sequences come from peripheral blood mononuclear cells (PBMCs), collected at new diagnosis, from a patient treated with antithyroid drugs. The source of these receptors is a woman in her 30s with Graves disease. Donor details come from another sample of the same person, matched by shared clones.

This clonotype has ten or more counts. The V call is TRBV6-5, the J call TRBJ1-5; perhaps TRBD1 as D (5 bases). Trimming pared 4 bases from V and 5 bases from J, leaving 9 bases between. Germline values: CDR1 MNHEY, CDR2 SVGAGI. This CDR3 comprises 13 residues. CDR3 DNA sequence: TGTGCCAGCAGTTGGGGGACCGATCAGCCCCAGCATTTT. Its translation is CASSWGTDQPQHF.

Ten or more counts support this clonotype. The chain joins TRBV28 to TRBJ2-3, with D uncertain. Per germline, CDR1 MDHEN and CDR2 SYDVKM. There are 15 residues in the CDR3. V lost 3 bases and J 3 bases, leaving 13 bases between the germline ends. CDR3 nucleotide sequence: TGTGCCAGCAGTTTTTACAGCGTGGGGACAGATACGCAGTATTTT. Translated: CASSFYSVGTDTQYF.

CDR3: CSARLDRVQGGELFF. The CDR3 nucleotides read TGCAGTGCTAGACTAGACAGGGTGCAGGGCGGGGAGCTGTTTTTT. The J gene is TRBJ2-2, the V gene TRBV20-1, with TRBD1 matching 7 bases. The germline CDR1 and CDR2 sequences are DFQATT and SNEGSKA (reference sequence). The CDR3 contains 15 residues. The J segment lost 7 bases and the V segment lost 2 bases, leaving 10 bases of the junction unmatched.

The rearrangement links TRBV13 to TRBJ2-1; TRBD1 matches at 8 bases. There are 16 residues in the CDR3. The germline CDR1 and CDR2 sequences are PRHDT and FYEKMQ (reference sequence). The V segment lost 4 bases and the J segment 2 bases; nucleotides outside the gene matches: 7. The CDR3 protein is CASSSRQGFPYNEQFF. CDR3 DNA sequence: TGTGCCAGCAGCTCACGACAGGGGTTCCCCTACAATGAGCAGTTCTTC.

V is TRBV24-1 and J is TRBJ2-2; 10 bases are a match to TRBD1. The CDR3 is made up of 17 amino acids. V gave up 5 bases and J gave up 1 base; unmatched junction bases: 6. Germline CDR1 KGHDR, CDR2 SFDVKD. The CDR3 nucleotides are TGTGCCACCAGTGCACCCGGGACAGGGGTGAACACCGGGGAGCTGTTTTTT. Residues: CATSAPGTGVNTGELFF.

This rearrangement joins TRBV2 to TRBJ2-6; TRBD2 matches 8 bases. The CDR3 extends over 17 amino acids. The germline V gene encodes CDR1 SNHLY and CDR2 FYNNEI. The ends lost 6 bases at V and 0 bases at J; junction bases unmatched: 7. CDR3 nucleotide sequence: TGTGCCAGCAGAACCACTAGCGGTAGCTCTGGGGCCAACGTCCTGACTTTC. Translating gives CASRTTSGSSGANVLTF.

This clonotype was seen many times. This sequence joins TRBV5-1 and TRBJ2-1; TRBD2 might be the D (6 bases). The V end was cut by 3 bases, the J end by 8 bases, with 9 bases between. CDR1 is SGHRS and CDR2 is YFSETQ in the germline V gene. The CDR3 consists of 12 residues. The CDR3: CASSWGVDEQFF. The CDR3 DNA sequence: TGCGCCAGCAGCTGGGGGGTAGATGAGCAGTTCTTC.